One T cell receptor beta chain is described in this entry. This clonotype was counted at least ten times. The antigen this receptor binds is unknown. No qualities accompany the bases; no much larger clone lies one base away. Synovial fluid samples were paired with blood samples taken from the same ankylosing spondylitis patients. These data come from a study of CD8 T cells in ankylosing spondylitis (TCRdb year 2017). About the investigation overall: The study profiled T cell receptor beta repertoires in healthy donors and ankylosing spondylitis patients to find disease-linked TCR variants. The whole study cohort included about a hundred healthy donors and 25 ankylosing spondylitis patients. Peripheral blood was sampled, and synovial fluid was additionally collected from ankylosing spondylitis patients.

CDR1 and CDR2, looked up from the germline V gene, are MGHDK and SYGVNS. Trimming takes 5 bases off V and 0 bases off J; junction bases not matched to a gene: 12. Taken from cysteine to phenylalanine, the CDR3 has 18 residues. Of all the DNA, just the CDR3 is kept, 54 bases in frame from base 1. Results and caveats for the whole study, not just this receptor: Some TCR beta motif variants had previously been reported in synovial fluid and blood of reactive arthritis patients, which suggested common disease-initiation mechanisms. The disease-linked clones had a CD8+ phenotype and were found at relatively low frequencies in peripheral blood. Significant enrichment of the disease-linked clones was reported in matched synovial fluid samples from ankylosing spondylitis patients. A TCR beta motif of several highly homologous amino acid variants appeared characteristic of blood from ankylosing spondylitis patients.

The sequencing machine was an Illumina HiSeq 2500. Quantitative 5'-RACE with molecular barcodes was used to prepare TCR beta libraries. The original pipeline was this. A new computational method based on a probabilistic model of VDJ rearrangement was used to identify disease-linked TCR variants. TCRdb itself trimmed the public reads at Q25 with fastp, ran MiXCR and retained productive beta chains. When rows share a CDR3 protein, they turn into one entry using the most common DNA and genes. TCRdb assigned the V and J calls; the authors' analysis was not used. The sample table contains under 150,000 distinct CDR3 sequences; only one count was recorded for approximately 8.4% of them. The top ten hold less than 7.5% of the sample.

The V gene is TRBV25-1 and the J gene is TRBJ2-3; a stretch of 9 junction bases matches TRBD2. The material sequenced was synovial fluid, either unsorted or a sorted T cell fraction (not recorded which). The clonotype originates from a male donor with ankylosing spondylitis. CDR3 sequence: CASSKSGLAVESTDTQYF. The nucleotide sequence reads TGTGCCAGCAGTAAATCGGGACTAGCTGTCGAGAGCACAGATACGCAGTATTTT.